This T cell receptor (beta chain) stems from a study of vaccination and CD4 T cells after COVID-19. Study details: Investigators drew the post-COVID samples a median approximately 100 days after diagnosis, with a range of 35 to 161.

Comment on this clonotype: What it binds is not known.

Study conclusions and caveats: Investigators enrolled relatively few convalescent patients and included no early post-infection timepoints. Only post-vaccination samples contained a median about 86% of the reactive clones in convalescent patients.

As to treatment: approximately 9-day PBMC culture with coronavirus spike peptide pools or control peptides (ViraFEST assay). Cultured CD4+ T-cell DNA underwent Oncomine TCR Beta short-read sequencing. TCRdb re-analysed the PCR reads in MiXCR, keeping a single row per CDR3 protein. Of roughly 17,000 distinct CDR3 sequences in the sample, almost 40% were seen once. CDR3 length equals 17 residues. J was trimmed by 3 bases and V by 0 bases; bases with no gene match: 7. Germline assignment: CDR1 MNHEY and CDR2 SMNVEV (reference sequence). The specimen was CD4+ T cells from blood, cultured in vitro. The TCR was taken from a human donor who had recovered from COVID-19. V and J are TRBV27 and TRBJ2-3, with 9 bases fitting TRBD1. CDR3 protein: CASSLSLRDRATDTQYF. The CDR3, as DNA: TGTGCCAGCAGTTTATCTTTACGGGACAGGGCTACAGATACGCAGTATTTT.